The clone carrying this T cell receptor (beta chain) occurred a few times. Its antigen is currently unknown. The sample comes from a study of CD8 T cells in ankylosing spondylitis. The study's findings and limits: Reactive arthritis synovial fluid and blood previously showed some of these motif variants. Disease-linked clones displayed a CD8+ phenotype and appeared relatively rarely in peripheral blood. Clones linked to disease were reported to show significant enrichment in matched ankylosing spondylitis synovial fluid. Several highly homologous variants made up a TCR beta motif, and this motif appeared characteristic of ankylosing spondylitis blood.

The CDR3 extends over 15 amino acids. With V trimmed by 3 bases and J by 5 bases, 3 bases remained unmatched. CDR1 is MDHEN, CDR2 SYDVKM, per germline. Quantitative 5'-RACE with molecular barcodes generated TCR beta libraries. From the 5' RACE reads, TCRdb called clonotypes with MiXCR, one entry per CDR3 protein. The sample includes roughly 370,000 distinct CDR3 sequences, 20% to 25% of them seen just once. What was sequenced was blood, either unsorted or a sorted T cell fraction (not recorded which). The chain links TRBV28 to TRBJ2-3, with 12 bases matching TRBD1. The clonotype comes from a male donor with ankylosing spondylitis. CDR3 sequence: CASSFGTGGKDTQYF. The CDR3 DNA reads as TGTGCCAGCAGTTTTGGGACAGGGGGCAAAGATACGCAGTATTTT.